This TCR beta chain was captured by sequencing in a study of cytomegalovirus exposure and HLA in healthy donors. Method: immunoSEQ multiplex PCR; TCRdb's copy keeps in-frame clones and lacks some. The data contain 250,000 to 400,000 clones, approximately 86% of them singletons. The CDR3 has 15 residues. Germline loops: CDR1 SGDLS, CDR2 YYNGEE. Losses at the gene ends were 4 bases for V and 3 bases for J; bases not matched to a gene: 6. This receptor was taken from a young man in good health and CMV-seronegative. Sequencing was carried out using PBMCs. The chain employs TRBV9 and TRBJ1-2, with 10 positions matching TRBD1. The CDR3 DNA reads as TGTGCCAGCAGCAGCCGGACAGGGGGTCACTATGGCTACACCTTC. Its protein is CASSSRTGGHYGYTF.